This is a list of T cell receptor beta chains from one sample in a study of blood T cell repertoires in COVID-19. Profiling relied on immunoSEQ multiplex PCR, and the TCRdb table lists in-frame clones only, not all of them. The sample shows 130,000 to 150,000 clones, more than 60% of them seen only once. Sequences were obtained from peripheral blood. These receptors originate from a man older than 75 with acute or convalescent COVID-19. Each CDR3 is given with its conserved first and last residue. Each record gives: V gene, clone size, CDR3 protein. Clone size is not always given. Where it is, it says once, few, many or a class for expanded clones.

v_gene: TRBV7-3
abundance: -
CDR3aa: CASSSGPGTVGPGYTF

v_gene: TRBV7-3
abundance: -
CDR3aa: CASSLAPGRGSAGYTF

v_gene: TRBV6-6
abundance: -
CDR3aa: CASSYDGGAGDTEAFF

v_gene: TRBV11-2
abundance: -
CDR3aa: CASSRPNTGGQETQYF

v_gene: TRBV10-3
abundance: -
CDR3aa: CAISERGGASNTEAFF

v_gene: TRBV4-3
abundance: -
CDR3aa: CASSQVSGGLPEAFF

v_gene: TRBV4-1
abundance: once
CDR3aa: CASSLRSTGGNEKLFF

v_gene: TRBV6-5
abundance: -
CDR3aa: CASIWTGGGYGYTF

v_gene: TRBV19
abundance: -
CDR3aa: CASRTSINTGELFF

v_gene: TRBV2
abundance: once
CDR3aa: CASSVGGVHTGELFF

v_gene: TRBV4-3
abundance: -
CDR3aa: CASSQDPVGSPNTEAFF

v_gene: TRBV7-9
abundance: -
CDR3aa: CASSAPLAESYNEQFF

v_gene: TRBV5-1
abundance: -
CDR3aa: CASSLDWSQPQHF

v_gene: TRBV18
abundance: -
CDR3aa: CASSLLPAGQGRDNEQFF

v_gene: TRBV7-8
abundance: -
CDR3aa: CASKTGTASYNEQFF